This T cell receptor (beta chain) was observed in a study of tumour-infiltrating T cells in Burkitt lymphoma. This clone was observed a few times. Method: immunoSEQ multiplex PCR; TCRdb's copy keeps in-frame clones and lacks some. In the table there are some 5,900 clones, about 17% of which are singletons. The receptor comes from a human donor with diffuse large B-cell lymphoma. The specimen was tumor tissue.

Here the CDR3 reads CASSDGTSGIEEQFF. The CDR3 region has the DNA TGTGCCAGCAGTGATGGGACTAGCGGGATAGAGGAGCAGTTCTTC. The V and J genes are TRBV2 and TRBJ2-1, with 13 bases matching TRBD2. The CDR3 totals 15 residues. Germline CDR1 is SNHLY and CDR2 is FYNNEI. Losses at the gene ends were 3 bases for V and 10 bases for J; bases not matched to a gene: 6.